This T cell receptor (beta chain) was obtained from a study of T-cell reconstitution after alpha-beta-depleted transplantation in children. The study's findings and limits: Counts and diversity of T cells one year after transplant came mostly from newly produced T cells.

Preparation of the TCRbeta library involved a method that used unique molecular identifiers. TCRdb re-called the PCR reads through MiXCR, storing one row per CDR3 protein. Here the sample spans 780,000 or so distinct CDR3 sequences, roughly 15% being singletons. This clonotype was detected only a few times. Its antigen remains unidentified. V lost 8 bases and J 3 bases, leaving 14 bases between the germline ends. The length of the CDR3 is 14 residues. The source of this sequence is a male patient between 10 and 17 years old who had a stem cell transplant for acute lymphoblastic leukemia, so the T cells may come from the graft donor. The V gene is TRBV12-3 or TRBV12-4, the J gene TRBJ1-3, with D uncertain. Sequencing used PBMCs, mostly from graft donor cells, obtained 360 days after TCRalphabeta/CD19-depleted stem cell transplant. DNA of the CDR3: TGTGCCAGCGACCCTTCAAGGGTTGGAAACACCATATATTTT. It specifies CASDPSRVGNTIYF.